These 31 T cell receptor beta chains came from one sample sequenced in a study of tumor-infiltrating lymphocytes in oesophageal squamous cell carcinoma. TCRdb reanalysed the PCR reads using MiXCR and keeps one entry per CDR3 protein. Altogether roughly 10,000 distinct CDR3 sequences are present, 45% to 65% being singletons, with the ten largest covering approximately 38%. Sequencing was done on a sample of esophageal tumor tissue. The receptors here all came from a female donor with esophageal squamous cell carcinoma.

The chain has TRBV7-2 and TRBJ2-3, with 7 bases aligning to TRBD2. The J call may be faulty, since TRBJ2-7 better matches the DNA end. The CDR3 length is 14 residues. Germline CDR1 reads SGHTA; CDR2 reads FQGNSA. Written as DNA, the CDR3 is TGTGCCAGCAGCTTAGCACTAGCGACCTACGAGCAGTACTTC. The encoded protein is CASSLALATYEQYF.

Here the CDR3 DNA reads TGTGCCAGCAGTTACCCCCTCTCCGGGGAGCTGTACTTC. This encodes CASSYPLSGELYF. This chain joins TRBV6-5 and TRBJ2-5, with D possibly matching TRBD2 (5 bases). V was clipped by 2 bases and J by 13 bases, with 17 bases between them. The V gene's germline CDR1 is MNHEY and CDR2 SVGAGI. The CDR3 consists of 13 residues.

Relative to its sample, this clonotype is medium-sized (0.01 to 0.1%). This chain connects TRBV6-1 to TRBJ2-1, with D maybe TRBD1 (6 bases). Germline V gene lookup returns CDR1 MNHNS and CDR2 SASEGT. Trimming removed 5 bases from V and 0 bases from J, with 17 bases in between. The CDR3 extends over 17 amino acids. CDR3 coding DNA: TGTGCCAGCAGTCAAGGGTTACAGGGCGGCTCCTACAATGAGCAGTTCTTC. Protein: CASSQGLQGGSYNEQFF.

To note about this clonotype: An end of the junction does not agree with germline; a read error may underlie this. CDR3 in DNA: TGTGCCAGCAGCTTAGTTTCCCAAAATTCACCCCTCCACTTC. Residues: CASSLVSQNSPLHF. This chain connects TRBV7-8 to TRBJ1-6; D ambiguous. This CDR3 spans 14 amino acids. Germline V lookup: CDR1 SGHVS, CDR2 FQNEAQ.

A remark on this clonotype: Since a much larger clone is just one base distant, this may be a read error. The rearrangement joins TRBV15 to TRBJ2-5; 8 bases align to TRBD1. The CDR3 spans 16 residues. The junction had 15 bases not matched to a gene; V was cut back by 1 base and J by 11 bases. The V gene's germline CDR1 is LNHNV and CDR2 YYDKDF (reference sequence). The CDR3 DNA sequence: TGTGCCACCAGCAGAGCCTCGACAGGGGCCTACAATGAGCAGTACTTC. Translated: CATSRASTGAYNEQYF.

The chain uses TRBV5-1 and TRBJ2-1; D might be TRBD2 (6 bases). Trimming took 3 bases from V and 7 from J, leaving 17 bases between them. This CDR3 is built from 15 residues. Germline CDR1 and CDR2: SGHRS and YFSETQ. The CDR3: CASSSGVGRGNEQFF. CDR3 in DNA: TGCGCCAGCAGCTCGGGAGTCGGGCGGGGAAATGAGCAGTTCTTC.

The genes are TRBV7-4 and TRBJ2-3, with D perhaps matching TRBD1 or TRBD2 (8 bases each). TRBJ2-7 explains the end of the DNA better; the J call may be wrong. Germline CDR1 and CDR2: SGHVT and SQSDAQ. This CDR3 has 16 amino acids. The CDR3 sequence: CASSPGGGDRPGEQYF. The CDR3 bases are TGTGCCAGCAGCCCCGGGGGGGGGGACAGGCCAGGCGAGCAGTACTTC.

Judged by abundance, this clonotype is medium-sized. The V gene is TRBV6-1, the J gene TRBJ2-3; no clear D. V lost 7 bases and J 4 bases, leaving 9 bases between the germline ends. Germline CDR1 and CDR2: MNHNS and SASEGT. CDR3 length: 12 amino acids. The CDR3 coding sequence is TGTGCCAGCATGGCTAGTCCAGATACGCAGTATTTT. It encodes CASMASPDTQYF.

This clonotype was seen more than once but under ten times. This CDR3 is CASSLVQGIDTQYF. CDR3 DNA sequence: TGTGCCAGCAGCTTAGTACAGGGAATAGATACGCAGTATTTT. The chain carries TRBV7-9 and TRBJ2-3; possibly TRBD1 for D (6 bases). The CDR3 sequence is 14 residues long. Looked up from germline, CDR1 is SEHNR and CDR2 is FQNEAQ (reference sequence). V lost 1 base, J lost 5 bases, and 10 bases lay in between. Full variable domain (rest looked up from reference TRBV7-9 and TRBJ2-3): DTGVSQNPRHKITKRGQNVTFRCDPISEHNRLYWYRQTLGQGPEFLTYFQNEAQLEKSRLLSDRFSAERPKGSFSTLEIQRTEQGDSAMYLCASSLVQGIDTQYFGPGTRLTVL.

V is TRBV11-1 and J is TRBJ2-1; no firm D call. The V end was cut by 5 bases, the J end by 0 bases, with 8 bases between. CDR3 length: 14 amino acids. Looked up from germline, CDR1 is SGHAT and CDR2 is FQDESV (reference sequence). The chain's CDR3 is CASSAVGSYNEQFF. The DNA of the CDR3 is TGTGCCAGCAGCGCCGTAGGCTCCTACAATGAGCAGTTCTTC.

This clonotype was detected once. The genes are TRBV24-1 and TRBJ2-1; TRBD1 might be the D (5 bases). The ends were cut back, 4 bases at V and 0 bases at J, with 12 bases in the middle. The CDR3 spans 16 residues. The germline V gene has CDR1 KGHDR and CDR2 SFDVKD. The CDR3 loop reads CATSESQGSSYNEQFF. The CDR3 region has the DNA TGTGCCACCAGTGAGTCCCAGGGAAGCTCCTACAATGAGCAGTTCTTC.

The CDR3 DNA follows: TGTGCCAGCAGTGGGTCTCGGACCAATGAGCAGTTCTTC. Amino acid sequence: CASSGSRTNEQFF. V gene TRBV6-1 combines with J gene TRBJ2-1; the D is unclear. V was trimmed by 4 bases and J by 6 bases, leaving 10 bases between them. The CDR3 extends over 13 amino acids. Germline assignment: CDR1 MNHNS and CDR2 SASEGT.

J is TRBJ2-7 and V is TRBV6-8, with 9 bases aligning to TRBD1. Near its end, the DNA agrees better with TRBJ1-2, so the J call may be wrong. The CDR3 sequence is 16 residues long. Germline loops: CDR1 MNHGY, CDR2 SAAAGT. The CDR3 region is CASSYSHRGLVSGYTF. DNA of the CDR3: TGTGCCAGCAGTTACTCCCACAGGGGGCTAGTGAGTGGCTACACCTTC.

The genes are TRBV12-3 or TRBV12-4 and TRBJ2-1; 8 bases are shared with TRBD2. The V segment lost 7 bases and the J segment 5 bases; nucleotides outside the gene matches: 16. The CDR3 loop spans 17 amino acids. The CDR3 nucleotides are TGTGCCAGCACCGGCAGCCAATTAGCGGGGACGAACAATGAGCAGTTCTTC. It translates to CASTGSQLAGTNNEQFF.

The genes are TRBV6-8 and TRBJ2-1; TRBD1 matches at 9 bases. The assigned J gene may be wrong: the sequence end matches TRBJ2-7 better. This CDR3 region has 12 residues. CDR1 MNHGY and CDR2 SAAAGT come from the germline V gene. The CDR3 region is CASGDRVNEQYF. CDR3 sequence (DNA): TGTGCCAGCGGGGACAGGGTGAACGAGCAGTACTTC.

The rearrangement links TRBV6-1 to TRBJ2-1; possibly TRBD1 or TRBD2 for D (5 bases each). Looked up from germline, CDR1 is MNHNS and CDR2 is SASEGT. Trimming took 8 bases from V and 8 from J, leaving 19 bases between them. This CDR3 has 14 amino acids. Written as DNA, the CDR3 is TGTGCCAGCCTCACCGGGACGGGTAGGGATGAGCAGTTCTTC. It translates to CASLTGTGRDEQFF.

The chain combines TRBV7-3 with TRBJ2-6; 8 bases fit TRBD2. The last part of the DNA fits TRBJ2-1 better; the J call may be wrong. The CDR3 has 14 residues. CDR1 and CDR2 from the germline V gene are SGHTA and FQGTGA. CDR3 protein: CASSLGTSYNEQFF. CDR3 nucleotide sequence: TGTGCCAGCAGCTTAGGGACTAGCTACAATGAGCAGTTCTTC.

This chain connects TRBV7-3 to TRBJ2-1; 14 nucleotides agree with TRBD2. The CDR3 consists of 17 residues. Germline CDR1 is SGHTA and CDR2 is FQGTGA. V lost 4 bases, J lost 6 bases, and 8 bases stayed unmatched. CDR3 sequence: CASSSGLAGDFGNEQFF. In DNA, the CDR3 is TGTGCCAGCAGCTCGGGACTAGCGGGAGATTTCGGCAATGAGCAGTTCTTC.

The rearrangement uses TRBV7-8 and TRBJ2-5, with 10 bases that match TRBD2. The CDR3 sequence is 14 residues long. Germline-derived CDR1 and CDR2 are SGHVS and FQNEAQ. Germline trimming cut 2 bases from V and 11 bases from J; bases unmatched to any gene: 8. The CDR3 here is CASSLTAGGREQYF. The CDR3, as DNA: TGTGCCAGCAGCTTAACAGCGGGAGGGCGGGAGCAGTACTTC. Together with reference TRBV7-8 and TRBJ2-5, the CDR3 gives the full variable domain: GAGVSQSPRYKVAKRGQDVALRCDPISGHVSLFWYQQALGQGPEFLTYFQNEAQLDKSGLPSDRFFAERPEGSVSTLKIQRTQQEDSAVYLCASSLTAGGREQYFGPGTRLLVL.

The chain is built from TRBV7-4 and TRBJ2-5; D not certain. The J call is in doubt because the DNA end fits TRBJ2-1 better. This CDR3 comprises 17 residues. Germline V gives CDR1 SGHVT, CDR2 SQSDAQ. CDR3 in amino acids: CASSLEATARRWNEQFF. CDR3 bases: TGTGCCAGCAGCTTAGAGGCTACGGCCCGTAGGTGGAATGAGCAGTTCTTC.

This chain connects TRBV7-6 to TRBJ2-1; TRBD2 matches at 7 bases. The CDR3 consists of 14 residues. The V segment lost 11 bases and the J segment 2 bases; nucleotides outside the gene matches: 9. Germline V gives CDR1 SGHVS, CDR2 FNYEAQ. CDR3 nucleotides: TGTGCCTGGGGTTTAGCGGGCGCCTACAATGAGCAGTTCTTC. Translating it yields CAWGLAGAYNEQFF.

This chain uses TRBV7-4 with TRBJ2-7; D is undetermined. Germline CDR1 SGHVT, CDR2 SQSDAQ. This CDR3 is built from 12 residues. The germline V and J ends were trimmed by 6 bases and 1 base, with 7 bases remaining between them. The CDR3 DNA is TGTGCCAGCAGTCGGAGTTCCTACGAGCAGTACTTC. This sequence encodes CASSRSSYEQYF.

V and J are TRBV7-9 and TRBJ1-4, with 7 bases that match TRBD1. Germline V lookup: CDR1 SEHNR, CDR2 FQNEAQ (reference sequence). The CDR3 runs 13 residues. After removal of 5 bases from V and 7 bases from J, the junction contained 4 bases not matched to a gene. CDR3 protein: CASSKGAREKLFF. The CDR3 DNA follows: TGTGCCAGCAGCAAGGGGGCGCGTGAAAAACTGTTTTTT.

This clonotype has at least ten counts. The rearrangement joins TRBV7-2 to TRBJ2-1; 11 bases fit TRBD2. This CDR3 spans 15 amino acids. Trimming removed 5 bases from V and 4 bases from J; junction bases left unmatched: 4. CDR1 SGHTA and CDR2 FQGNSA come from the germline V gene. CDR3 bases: TGTGCCAGCAGCACCCGGACTAGCGGGTACAATGAGCAGTTCTTC. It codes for CASSTRTSGYNEQFF.

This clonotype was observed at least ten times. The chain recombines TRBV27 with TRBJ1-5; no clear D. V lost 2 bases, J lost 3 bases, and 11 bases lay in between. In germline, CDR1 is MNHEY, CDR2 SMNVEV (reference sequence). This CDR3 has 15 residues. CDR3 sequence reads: CASSLVQGNNQPQHF. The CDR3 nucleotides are TGTGCCAGCAGTTTAGTCCAAGGGAACAATCAGCCCCAGCATTTT.

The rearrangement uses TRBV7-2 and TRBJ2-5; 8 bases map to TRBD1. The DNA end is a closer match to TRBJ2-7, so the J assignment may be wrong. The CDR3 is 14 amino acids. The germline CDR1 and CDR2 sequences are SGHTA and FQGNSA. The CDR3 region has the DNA TGTGCCAGCAGCGTGTGGACAGGGTCCTACGAGCAGTACTTC. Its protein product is CASSVWTGSYEQYF.

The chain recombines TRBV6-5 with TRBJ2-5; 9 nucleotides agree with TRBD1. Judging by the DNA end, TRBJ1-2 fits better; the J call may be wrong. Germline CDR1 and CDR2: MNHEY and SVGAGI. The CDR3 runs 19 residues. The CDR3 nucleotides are TGTGCCAGCAGTTACACTGGGACAGGGATGACGCGGGCGGACTATGGCTACACCTTC. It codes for CASSYTGTGMTRADYGYTF.

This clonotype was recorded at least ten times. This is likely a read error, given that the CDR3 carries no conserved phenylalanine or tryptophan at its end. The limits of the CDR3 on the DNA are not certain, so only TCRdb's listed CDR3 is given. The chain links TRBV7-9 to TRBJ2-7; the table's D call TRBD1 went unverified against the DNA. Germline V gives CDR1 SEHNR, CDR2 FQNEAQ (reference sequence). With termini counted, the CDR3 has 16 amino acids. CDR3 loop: CASSLEGVGVGYTFGS.

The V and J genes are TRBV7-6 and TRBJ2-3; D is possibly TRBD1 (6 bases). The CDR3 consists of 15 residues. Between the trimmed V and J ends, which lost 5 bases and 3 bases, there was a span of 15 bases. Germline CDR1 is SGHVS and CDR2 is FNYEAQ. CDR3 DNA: TGTGCCAGCAGCCCAGAGGGGGATTTGACAGATACGCAGTATTTT. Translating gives CASSPEGDLTDTQYF.

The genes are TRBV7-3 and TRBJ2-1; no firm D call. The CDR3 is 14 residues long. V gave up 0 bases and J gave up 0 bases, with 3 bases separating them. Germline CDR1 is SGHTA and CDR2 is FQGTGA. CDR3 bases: TGTGCCAGCAGCTTAACTAGCTCCTACAATGAGCAGTTCTTC. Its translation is CASSLTSSYNEQFF.

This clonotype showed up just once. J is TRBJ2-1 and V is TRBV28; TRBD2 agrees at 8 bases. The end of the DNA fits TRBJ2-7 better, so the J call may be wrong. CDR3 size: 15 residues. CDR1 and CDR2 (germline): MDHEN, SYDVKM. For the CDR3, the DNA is TGTGCCAGCAGTTCAGCCGGGACTAGAAACTACGAGCAGTACTTC. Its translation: CASSSAGTRNYEQYF.